The source of this T cell receptor beta chain is a study of shared clonotypes between healthy human individuals. Sorted-subset replicate PCR reactions were performed with approximately 180 ng DNA, corresponding to 30,000 to 35,000 T cell genomes. The data were produced by immunoSEQ multiplex PCR, yet TCRdb's version contains in-frame clones alone and is incomplete. Seen here are under 130,000 clones, about 67% observed once, and the top ten hold roughly 22%. Each CD8 memory set brought CD45RO+ cells together with CCR7-negative CD45RA+ TemRA cells. The sequenced material came from memory CD8+ T cells sorted from blood. Subset here: CD45RO+ cells pooled with CCR7-negative TemRA cells. The receptor's source is a woman aged 25 to 39 in good health.

The CDR3 here is CASSPRGADAWGPQHF. The CDR3 DNA is TGTGCCAGCAGCCCCCGAGGGGCCGATGCCTGGGGGCCCCAGCATTTT. V is TRBV28 and J is TRBJ1-5; the D gene is possibly TRBD1 (5 bases). Deletions cut 6 bases from V and 9 bases from J, with 24 bases between. CDR3 size: 16 residues. CDR1 and CDR2 (germline): MDHEN, SYDVKM. The whole variable domain, remainder taken from reference TRBV28 and TRBJ1-5, is DVKVTQSSRYLVKRTGEKVFLECVQDMDHENMFWYRQDPGLGLRLIYFSYDVKMKEKGDIPEGYSVSREKKERFSLILESASTNQTSMYLCASSPRGADAWGPQHFGDGTRLSIL.